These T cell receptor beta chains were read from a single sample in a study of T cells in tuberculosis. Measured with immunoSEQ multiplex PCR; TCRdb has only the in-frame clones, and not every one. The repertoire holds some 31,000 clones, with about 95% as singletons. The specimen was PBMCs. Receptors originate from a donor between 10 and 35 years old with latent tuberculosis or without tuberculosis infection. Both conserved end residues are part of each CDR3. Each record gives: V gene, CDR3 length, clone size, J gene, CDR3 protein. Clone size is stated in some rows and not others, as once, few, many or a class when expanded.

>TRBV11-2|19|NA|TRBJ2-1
CASRGIRVASGRGWNEQFF
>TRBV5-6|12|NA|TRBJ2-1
CASSQGRLEQFF
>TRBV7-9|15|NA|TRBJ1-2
CASSPRTGGYYGYTF
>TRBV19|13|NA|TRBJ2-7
CASSPDRGTEQYF
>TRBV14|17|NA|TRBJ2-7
CASSQESSSGSSYEQYF
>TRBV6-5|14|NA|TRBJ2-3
CASSNVGAADTQYF
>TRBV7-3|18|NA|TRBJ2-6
CASSSRGTGVTGANVLTF
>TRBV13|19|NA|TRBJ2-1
CASSPGLAGDSGSYNEQFF
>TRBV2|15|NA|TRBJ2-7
CASSASSGGGGEQYF
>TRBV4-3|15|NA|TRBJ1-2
CASSQVVQGNYGYTF
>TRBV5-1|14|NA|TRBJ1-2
CASSSRRTGNGYTF
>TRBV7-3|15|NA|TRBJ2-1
CASSLGSGTDNEQFF
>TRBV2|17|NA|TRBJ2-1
CASSEALWTGRGNEQFF
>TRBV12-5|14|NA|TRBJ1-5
CASGLEASNQPQHF
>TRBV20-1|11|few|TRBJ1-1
CSAREETEAFF
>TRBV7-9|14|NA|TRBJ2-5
CASSVGGNQETQYF
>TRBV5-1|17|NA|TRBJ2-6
CASSMDRQSSGANVLTF
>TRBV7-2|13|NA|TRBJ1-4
CASRRMRAEKLFF
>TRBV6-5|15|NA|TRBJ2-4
CASSYSGSVGDIQYF
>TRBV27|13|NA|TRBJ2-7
CASSSSGSYEQYF
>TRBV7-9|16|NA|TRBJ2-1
CASSLRGLAGYNEQFF
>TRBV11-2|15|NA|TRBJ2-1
CASSYGTGGYNEQFF